The TCR beta chain under discussion was sequenced for a study of regulatory T cells in long-lasting Graves disease. The V end lost 2 bases, the J end lost 6 bases, and 10 bases lay between the germline ends. CDR3 length: 13 residues. Whole-study findings and limits: Repertoires from persistent disease leaned toward TRBV28, TRBJ1-2 and TRBJ2-5. Persistent patients had more shared public clonotypes (around 2,700) than new patients (about 920).

The authors built TCR beta libraries using iRepertoire HTBI primers and Arm-PCR of CDR3 regions. TCRdb independently ran MiXCR on the multiplex PCR reads; one entry per CDR3 protein. The table includes roughly 400,000 distinct CDR3 sequences, roughly 21% detected once. The time point: persistent/refractory GD, antithyroid drugs over 5 years with positive TRAb. PBMC RNA served as the TCR library source. In its sample, this clonotype was seen many times. Its antigen remains unidentified. This clonotype was sampled from a female donor with Graves disease. The rearrangement links TRBV12-3 or TRBV12-4 to TRBJ1-1, with D uncertain. Material: peripheral blood mononuclear cells (PBMCs), obtained when the disease was refractory, from a patient treated with antithyroid drugs. The CDR3 nucleotides read TGTGCCAGCAGTTTACTCCGGTTGGCTGAAGCTTTCTTT. It is translated as CASSLLRLAEAFF.